This T cell receptor (beta chain) was obtained from a study of human thymus T cells. Overall study findings and caveats: Apparent bias marked the V and J gene usage of thymic and blood repertoires.

This CDR3 has 15 amino acids. Germline V CDR1 and CDR2: SGHTS, YDEGEE. V lost 4 bases and J 3 bases, leaving 14 bases between the germline ends. The table came from immunoSEQ multiplex PCR; TCRdb's copy has only in-frame clones and leaves some out. Of more than 45,000 clones in the sample, roughly 94% were seen once. In regard to this clone: Its target is unknown.

The sequenced sample was blood. The V and J genes are TRBV5-8 and TRBJ1-5; tentatively, D is TRBD1 (5 bases). The TCR was taken from a boy under two years old with a congenital heart defect but otherwise immunologically healthy. The CDR3 is CASSRNGGPNQPQHF. CDR3 sequence (DNA): TGTGCCAGCAGCAGGAATGGGGGACCCAATCAGCCCCAGCATTTT.